This record concerns one T cell receptor beta chain sequence. As processed by the authors: Amplification of reference gene primers was used by the study to estimate nucleated cell counts. The assay was immunoSEQ multiplex PCR, and TCRdb's table has in-frame clones only and misses some. That table supplies the V and J calls and clone size; D and trimming were determined from the DNA. The sample contains some 89,000 clones, approximately 78% of which appear only once. The data originate from a study of blood T cell repertoires in COVID-19. Study details: Donors in the United States, Italy and Spain gave samples during acute or convalescent COVID-19. PBMCs, B-cell-depleted T cells, or T cells provided the cDNA or gDNA that made up the material.

Germline V gene data show CDR1 as KGHSH and CDR2 as LQKENI. V was pared by 0 bases and J by 2 bases, with 2 bases of the junction left unmatched. The CDR3 sequence is 15 residues long. The clonotype originates from a woman of 80 years or more with acute or convalescent COVID-19. The chain links TRBV18 to TRBJ2-3; 7 bases fit TRBD1. Sequencing used peripheral blood. The CDR3: CASSPPGQPTDTQYF. The CDR3 DNA is TGTGCCAGCTCACCACCGGGACAGCCCACAGATACGCAGTATTTT.